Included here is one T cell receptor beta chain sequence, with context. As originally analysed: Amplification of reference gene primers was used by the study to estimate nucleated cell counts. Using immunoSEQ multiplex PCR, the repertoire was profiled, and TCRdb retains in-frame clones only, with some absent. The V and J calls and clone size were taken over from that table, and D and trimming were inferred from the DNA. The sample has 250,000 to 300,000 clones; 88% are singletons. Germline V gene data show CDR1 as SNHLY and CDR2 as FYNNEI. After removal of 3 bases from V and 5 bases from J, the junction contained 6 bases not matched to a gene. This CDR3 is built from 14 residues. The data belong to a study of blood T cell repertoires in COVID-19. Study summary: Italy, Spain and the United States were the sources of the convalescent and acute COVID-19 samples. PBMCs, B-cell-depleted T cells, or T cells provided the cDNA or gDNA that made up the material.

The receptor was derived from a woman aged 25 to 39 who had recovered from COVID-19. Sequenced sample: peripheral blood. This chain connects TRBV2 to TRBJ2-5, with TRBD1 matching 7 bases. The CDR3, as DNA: TGTGCCAGCAGTGACGAAGGGGGCCGGGAGACCCAGTACTTC. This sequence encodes CASSDEGGRETQYF.